This T cell receptor beta chain was captured in a study of T cells in Graves' hyperthyroidism and ophthalmopathy (dated by TCRdb to the late 2010s). Describing the broader study: Peripheral blood was sampled at the time of initial diagnosis, prior to any treatment. After sampling, hyperthyroidism patients received methimazole starting at 30 mg daily, and ophthalmopathy patients received high-dose intravenous methylprednisolone. An independent validation cohort of fewer than 20 hyperthyroidism patients and approximately 17 patients who later progressed to ophthalmopathy tested prospective prediction of ophthalmopathy. To identify TCR V-J signatures that set the groups apart, the researchers used a discovery cohort of 100 patients, made up of roughly 45 with Graves' ophthalmopathy and 57 with stable Graves' hyperthyroidism. The roughly 90 discovery patients were divided at random into training and test sets in a 7:3 ratio. In about 6 Graves' hyperthyroidism patients, the study also compared T-cell repertoires from thyroid tissue with T-cell repertoires from blood. TCR Vbeta CDR3 sequencing of around 130 peripheral blood samples (roughly 41 ophthalmopathy, about 75 hyperthyroidism and 17 progressor patients) is reported in the paper.

Findings and caveats that apply to the study as a whole: No statistical method was used to set the sample size in advance, and investigators knew the group allocation. Ophthalmopathy was separated from stable hyperthyroidism by a 13 V-J signature model, with roughly 88% sensitivity and 81% to 83% specificity obtained in cross-validation and 80%/75% obtained in testing. Blood samples also contained most of the expanded thyroid clonotypes (frequency above 0.001), which suggests that blood repertoires may reflect thyroid immune responses. In validation, progression to ophthalmopathy was predicted by the model with almost 71% sensitivity and just over 72% specificity, a median of approximately 6.5 months before onset.

As to this clonotype: No cognate antigen has been identified for it. Base quality data are lacking; no much larger clone is found one base away.

Amplification of TCR beta CDR3 regions was carried out from RNA transcripts. The TCR CDR3 was subjected to a first round of RT-PCR using the HTBI primer set and the Qiagen OneStep RT-PCR kit. A second multiplex PCR round built the libraries, followed by size selection and purification. The libraries were sequenced on an Illumina HiSeq2000 using paired-end 100 bp reads. The original pipeline was this. Raw data were processed with SOAPnuke, discarding reads with adapters, uncalled bases, mean Phred below 15, or no exact constant-primer or identifier match. High-quality paired reads were merged with COPE v1.2.5, and unique nucleotide sequences were defined as clonotypes. MiTCR v1.1 was used to align the clonotypes against IMGT TRBV, TRBD and TRBJ reference segments. The analysis was restricted to V-J combinations with a frequency above 0.0001, which together covered about 99% of the repertoires. A TCS score was defined as the ratio between F50 (clonal expansion) and ExV (chaos), using BLOSUM62-based TCRdist between CDR3 peptides within each V-J. Welch's t-statistics and random forest reduced several hundred V-J features to 13, which were used in a naive Bayes classifier (R e1071). The Morisita-Horn index was used to measure how similar the thyroid and blood repertoires were. The public reads were reprocessed in TCRdb via fastp at Q25 and MiXCR, keeping in-frame beta chains. Each CDR3 protein appears once, grouped with its most common genes and DNA. It is TCRdb's table, rather than the study itself, that gives the V and J calls and clone size. The sample includes about 680,000 distinct CDR3 sequences, with around a third observed a single time. Jointly, the top ten make up around 30% of the sample.

Here V drops 3 bases and J drops 5 bases, and the junction holds 5 bases not matched to any gene. CDR1 MGHRA and CDR2 YSYEKL are derived from the germline V gene. From its cysteine to its phenylalanine, the CDR3 spans 15 amino acids. The kept DNA is CDR3 alone, 45 bases in frame from the first base. Stable Graves' hyperthyroidism was defined as no progression to ophthalmopathy during 18 months of follow-up. Hyperthyroidism patients were newly diagnosed, had a disease duration of under 2 months, and were aged 18 to 65 years. The study excluded patients with uncontrolled infections, other autoimmune diseases, pregnancy or lactation. Clinical symptoms, serum thyroxine and TRAb, thyroid ultrasound, and orbital computed tomography formed the basis for the diagnoses. PBMCs were isolated from about 9.1 ml of fresh peripheral blood by Ficoll-Paque density gradient centrifugation. Total RNA was extracted using Trizol reagent, and RNA quality was assessed on an Agilent 2100 Bioanalyzer.

The sequence is built from TRBV4-1 and TRBJ2-7; 12 nucleotides in the junction match TRBD2. The sequence was obtained from a woman aged 40-49 years with Graves' hyperthyroidism. The specimen sequenced was blood. The DNA sequence reads TGCGCCAGCAGCCATGGACTAGCGGGACGGCACGAGCAGTACTTC. Its protein reads: CASSHGLAGRHEQYF.